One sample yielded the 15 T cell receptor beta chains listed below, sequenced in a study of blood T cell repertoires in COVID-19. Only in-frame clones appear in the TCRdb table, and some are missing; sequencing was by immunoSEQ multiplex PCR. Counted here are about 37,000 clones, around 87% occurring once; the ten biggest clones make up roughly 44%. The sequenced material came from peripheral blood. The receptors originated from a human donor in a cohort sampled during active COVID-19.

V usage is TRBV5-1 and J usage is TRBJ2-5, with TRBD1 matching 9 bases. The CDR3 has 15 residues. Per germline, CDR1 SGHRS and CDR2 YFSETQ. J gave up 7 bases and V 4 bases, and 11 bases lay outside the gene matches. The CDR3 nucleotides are TGCGCCAGCAGCACAGACCGGGACAGGGATGCGACCCAGTACTTC. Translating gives CASSTDRDRDATQYF.

The CDR3 nucleotides read TGTGCCAGCAGTCTGAGTGGTCAGGGGTCACAGCCCCAGCATTTT. Translated, it gives CASSLSGQGSQPQHF. V usage is TRBV7-8 and J usage is TRBJ1-5, with D perhaps TRBD1 (6 bases). The length of the CDR3 is 15 residues. The V gene lost 6 bases and the J gene lost 7 bases, with 19 bases spanning the gap. Germline loops: CDR1 SGHVS, CDR2 FQNEAQ.

The CDR3 here is CASSLWGLGTDTQYF. Here the CDR3 DNA reads TGTGCCAGCAGTTTATGGGGCTTGGGCACAGATACGCAGTATTTT. The chain carries TRBV27 and TRBJ2-3; maybe TRBD1 (5 bases). The V end was cut by 1 base, the J end by 1 base, with 9 bases between. The CDR3 extends over 15 amino acids. Germline V gene data show CDR1 as MNHEY and CDR2 as SMNVEV (reference sequence).

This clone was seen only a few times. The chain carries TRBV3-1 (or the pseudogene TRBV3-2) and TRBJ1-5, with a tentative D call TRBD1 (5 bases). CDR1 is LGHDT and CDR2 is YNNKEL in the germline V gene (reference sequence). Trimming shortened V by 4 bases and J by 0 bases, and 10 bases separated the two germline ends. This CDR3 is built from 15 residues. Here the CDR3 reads CASSRGAVSNQPQHF. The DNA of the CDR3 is TGTGCCAGCAGCCGGGGCGCAGTTAGCAATCAGCCCCAGCATTTT.

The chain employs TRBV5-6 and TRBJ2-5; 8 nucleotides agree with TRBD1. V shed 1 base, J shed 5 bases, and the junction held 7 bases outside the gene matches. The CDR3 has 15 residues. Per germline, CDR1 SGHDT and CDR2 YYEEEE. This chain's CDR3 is CASSLRTGSVETQYF. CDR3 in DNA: TGTGCCAGCAGCTTGCGGACAGGGTCAGTGGAGACCCAGTACTTC.

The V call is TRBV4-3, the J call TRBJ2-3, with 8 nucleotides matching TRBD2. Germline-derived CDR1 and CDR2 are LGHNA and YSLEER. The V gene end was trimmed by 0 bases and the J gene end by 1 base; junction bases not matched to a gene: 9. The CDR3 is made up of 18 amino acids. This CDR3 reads CASSQDSSLRGGTDTQYF. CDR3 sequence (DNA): TGCGCCAGCAGCCAAGATTCGTCGTTGCGGGGGGGCACAGATACGCAGTATTTT.

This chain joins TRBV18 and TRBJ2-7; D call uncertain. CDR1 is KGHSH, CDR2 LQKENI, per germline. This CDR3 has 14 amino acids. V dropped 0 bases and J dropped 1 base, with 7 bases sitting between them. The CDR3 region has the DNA TGTGCCAGCTCACCACCGTCCGGGTCCTACGAGCAGTACTTC. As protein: CASSPPSGSYEQYF.

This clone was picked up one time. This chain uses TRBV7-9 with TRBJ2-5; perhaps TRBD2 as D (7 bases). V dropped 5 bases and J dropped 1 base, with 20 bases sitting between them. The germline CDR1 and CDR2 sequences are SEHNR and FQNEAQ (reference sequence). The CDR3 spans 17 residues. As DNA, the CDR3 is TGTGCCAGCAGCCTGGGTTTTGCGGGGGCCAGCCAAGAGACCCAGTACTTC. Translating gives CASSLGFAGASQETQYF. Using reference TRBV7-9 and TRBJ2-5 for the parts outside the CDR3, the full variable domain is DTGVSQNPRHKITKRGQNVTFRCDPISEHNRLYWYRQTLGQGPEFLTYFQNEAQLEKSRLLSDRFSAERPKGSFSTLEIQRTEQGDSAMYLCASSLGFAGASQETQYFGPGTRLLVL.

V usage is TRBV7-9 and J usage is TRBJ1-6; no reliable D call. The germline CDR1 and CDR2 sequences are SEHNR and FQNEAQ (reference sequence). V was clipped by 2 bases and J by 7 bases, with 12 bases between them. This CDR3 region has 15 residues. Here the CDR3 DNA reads TGTGCCAGCAGCTTACAGGAGGGTGCGAATTCACCCCTCCACTTT. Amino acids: CASSLQEGANSPLHF.

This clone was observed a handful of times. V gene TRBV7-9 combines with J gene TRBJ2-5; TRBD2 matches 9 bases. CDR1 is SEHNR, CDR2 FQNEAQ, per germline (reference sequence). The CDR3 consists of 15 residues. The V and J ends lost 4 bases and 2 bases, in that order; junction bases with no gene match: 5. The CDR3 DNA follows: TGTGCCAGCAGCTCCGCGGGGGGGACTCAAGAGACCCAGTACTTC. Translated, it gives CASSSAGGTQETQYF.

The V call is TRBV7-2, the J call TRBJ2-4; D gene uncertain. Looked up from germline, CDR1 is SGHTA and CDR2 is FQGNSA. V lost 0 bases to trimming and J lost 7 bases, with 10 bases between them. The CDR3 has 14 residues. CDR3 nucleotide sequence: TGTGCCAGCAGCTTAGCTTTGCCGAGGAACATTCAGTACTTC. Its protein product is CASSLALPRNIQYF.

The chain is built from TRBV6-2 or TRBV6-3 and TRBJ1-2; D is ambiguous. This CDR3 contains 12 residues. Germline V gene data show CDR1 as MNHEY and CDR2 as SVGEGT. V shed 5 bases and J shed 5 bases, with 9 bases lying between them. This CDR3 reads CASSAVSYGYTF. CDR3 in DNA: TGTGCCAGCAGTGCAGTAAGTTATGGCTACACCTTC.

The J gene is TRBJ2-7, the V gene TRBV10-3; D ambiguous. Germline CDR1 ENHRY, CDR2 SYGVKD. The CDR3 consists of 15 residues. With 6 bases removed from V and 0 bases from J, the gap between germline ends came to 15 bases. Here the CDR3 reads CAISKPERSSYEQYF. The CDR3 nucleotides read TGTGCCATCAGCAAACCCGAACGGAGCTCCTACGAGCAGTACTTC.

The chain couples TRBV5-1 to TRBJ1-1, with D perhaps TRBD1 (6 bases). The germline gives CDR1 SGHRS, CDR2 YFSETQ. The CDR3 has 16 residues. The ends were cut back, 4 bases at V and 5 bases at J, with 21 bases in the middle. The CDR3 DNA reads TGCGCCAGCAGCCGCGAAGGGGCTTTACAGGGAACTGAAGCTTTCTTT. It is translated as CASSREGALQGTEAFF.

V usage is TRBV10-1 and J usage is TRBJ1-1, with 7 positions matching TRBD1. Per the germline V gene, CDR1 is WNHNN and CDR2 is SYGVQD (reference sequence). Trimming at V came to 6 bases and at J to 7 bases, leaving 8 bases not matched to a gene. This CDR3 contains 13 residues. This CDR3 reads CASRVNRGSEAFF. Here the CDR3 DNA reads TGCGCCAGCAGGGTTAACAGGGGCAGTGAAGCTTTCTTT.